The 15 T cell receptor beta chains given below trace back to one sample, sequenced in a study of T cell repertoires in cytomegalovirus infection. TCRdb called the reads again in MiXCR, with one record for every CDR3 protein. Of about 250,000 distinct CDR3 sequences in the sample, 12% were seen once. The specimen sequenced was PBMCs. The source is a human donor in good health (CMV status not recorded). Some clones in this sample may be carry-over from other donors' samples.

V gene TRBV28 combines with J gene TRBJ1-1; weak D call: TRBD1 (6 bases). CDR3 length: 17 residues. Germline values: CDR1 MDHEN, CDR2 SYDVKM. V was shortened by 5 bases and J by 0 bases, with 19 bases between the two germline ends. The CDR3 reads CASSPPTGIILNTEAFF. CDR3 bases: TGTGCCAGCAGTCCCCCGACAGGAATAATCTTGAACACTGAAGCTTTCTTT. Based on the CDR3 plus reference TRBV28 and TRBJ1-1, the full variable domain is DVKVTQSSRYLVKRTGEKVFLECVQDMDHENMFWYRQDPGLGLRLIYFSYDVKMKEKGDIPEGYSVSREKKERFSLILESASTNQTSMYLCASSPPTGIILNTEAFFGQGTRLTVV.

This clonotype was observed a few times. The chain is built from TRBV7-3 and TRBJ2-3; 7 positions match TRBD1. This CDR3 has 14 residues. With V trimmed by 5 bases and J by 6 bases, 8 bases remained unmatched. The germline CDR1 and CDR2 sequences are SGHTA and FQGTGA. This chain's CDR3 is CASSQGGSVDTQYF. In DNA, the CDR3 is TGTGCCAGCAGCCAAGGGGGCTCCGTGGATACGCAGTATTTT.

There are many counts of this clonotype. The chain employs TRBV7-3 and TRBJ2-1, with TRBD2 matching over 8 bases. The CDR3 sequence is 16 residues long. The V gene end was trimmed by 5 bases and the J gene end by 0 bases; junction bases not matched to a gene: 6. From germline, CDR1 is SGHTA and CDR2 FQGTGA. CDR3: CASSGTSGRSYNEQFF. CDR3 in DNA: TGTGCCAGCAGCGGTACTAGCGGCCGCTCCTACAATGAGCAGTTCTTC.

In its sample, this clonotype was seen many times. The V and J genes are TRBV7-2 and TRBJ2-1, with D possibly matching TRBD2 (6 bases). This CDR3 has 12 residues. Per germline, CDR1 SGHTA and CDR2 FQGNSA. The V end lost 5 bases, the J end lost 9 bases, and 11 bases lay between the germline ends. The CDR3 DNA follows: TGTGCCAGCAGCATGCTAGCGTCTGAGCAGTTCTTC. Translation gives CASSMLASEQFF.

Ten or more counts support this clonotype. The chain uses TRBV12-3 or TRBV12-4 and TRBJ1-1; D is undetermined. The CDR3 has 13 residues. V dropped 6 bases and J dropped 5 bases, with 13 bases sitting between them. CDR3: CASSRNGGTEAFF. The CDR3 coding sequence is TGTGCCAGCAGCCGAAATGGAGGGACTGAAGCTTTCTTT.

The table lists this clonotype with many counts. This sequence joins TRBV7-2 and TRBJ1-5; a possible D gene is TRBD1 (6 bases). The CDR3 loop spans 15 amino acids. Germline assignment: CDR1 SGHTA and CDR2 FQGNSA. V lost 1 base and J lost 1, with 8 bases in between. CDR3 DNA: TGTGCCAGCAGCTTAGACAGGGCCAGCAATCAGCCCCAGCATTTT. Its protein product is CASSLDRASNQPQHF. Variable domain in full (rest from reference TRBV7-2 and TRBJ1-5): GAGVSQSPSNKVTEKGKDVELRCDPISGHTALYWYRQSLGQGLEFLIYFQGNSAPDKSGLPSDRFSAERTGGSVSTLTIQRTQQEDSAVYLCASSLDRASNQPQHFGDGTRLSIL.

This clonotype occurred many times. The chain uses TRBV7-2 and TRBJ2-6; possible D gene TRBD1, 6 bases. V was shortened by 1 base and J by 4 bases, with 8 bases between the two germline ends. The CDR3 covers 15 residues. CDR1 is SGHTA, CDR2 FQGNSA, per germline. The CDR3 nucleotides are TGTGCCAGCAGCTTAGACGGGACAGGGGCCAACGTCCTGACTTTC. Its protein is CASSLDGTGANVLTF.

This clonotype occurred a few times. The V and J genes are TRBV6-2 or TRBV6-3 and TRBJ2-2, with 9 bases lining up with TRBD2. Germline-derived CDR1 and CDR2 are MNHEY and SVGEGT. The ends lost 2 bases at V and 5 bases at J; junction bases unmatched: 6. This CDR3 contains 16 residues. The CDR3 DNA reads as TGTGCCAGCAGTTACGGGCCTAGCGGGACAACCGGGGAGCTGTTTTTT. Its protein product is CASSYGPSGTTGELFF.

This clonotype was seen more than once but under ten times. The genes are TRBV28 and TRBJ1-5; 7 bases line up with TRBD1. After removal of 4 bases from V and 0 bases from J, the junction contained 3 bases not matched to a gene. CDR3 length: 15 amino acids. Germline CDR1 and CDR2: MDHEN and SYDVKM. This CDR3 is CASSWDRHSNQPQHF. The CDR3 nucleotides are TGTGCCAGCAGTTGGGACAGACATAGCAATCAGCCCCAGCATTTT.

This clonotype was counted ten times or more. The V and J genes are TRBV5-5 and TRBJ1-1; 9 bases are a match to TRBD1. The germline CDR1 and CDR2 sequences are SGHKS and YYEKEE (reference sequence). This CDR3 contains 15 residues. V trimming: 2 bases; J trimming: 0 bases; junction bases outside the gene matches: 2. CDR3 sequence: CASSLTGGLNTEAFF. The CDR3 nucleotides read TGTGCCAGCAGCTTAACAGGGGGCTTGAACACTGAAGCTTTCTTT.

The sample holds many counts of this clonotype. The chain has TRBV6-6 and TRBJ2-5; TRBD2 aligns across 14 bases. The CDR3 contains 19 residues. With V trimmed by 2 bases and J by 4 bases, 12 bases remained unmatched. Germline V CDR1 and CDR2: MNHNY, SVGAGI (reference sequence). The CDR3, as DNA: TGTGCCAGCAGTTACCTAGGACTAGCGGGAGGCGCGGGGGGAGAGACCCAGTACTTC. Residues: CASSYLGLAGGAGGETQYF.

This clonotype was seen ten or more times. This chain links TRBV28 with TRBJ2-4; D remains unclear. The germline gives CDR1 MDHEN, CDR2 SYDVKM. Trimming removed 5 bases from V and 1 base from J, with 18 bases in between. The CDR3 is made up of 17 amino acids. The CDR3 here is CASSPTNPLRAKNIQYF. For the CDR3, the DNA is TGTGCCAGCAGTCCCACCAACCCATTGAGGGCCAAAAACATTCAGTACTTC.

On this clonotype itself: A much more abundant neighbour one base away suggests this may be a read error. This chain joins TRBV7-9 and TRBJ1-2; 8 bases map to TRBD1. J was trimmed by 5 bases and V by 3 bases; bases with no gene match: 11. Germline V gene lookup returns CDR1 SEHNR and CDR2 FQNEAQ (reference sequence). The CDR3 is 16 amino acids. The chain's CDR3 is CASSFFTPTGDYGYTF. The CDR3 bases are TGTGCCAGCAGCTTTTTCACCCCGACAGGGGATTATGGCTACACCTTC.

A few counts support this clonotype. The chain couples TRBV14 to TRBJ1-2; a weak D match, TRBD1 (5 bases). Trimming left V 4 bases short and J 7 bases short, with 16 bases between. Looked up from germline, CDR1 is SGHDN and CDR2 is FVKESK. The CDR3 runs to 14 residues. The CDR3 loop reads CASSRGGIDSGYTF. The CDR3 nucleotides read TGTGCCAGCAGCCGGGGCGGGATCGACTCTGGCTACACCTTC.

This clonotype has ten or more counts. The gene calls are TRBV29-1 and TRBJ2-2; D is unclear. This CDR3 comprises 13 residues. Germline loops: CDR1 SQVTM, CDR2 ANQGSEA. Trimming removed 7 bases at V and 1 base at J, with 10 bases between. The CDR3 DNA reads TGCAGCGGGAGAACGGTGAACACCGGGGAGCTGTTTTTT. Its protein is CSGRTVNTGELFF.